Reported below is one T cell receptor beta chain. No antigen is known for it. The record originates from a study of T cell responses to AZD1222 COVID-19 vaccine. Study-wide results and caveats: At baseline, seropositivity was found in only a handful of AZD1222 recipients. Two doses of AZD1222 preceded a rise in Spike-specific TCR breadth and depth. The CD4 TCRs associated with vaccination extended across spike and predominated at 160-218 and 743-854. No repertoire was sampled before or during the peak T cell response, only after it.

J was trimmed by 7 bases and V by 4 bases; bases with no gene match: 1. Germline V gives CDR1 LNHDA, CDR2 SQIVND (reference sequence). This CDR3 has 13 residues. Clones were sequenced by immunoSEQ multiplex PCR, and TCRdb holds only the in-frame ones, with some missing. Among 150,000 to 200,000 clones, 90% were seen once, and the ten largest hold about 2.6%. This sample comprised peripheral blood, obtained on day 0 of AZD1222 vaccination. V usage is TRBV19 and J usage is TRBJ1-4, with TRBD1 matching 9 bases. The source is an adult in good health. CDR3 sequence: CASSTDRGEKLFF. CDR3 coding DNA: TGTGCCAGTAGTACGGACAGGGGTGAAAAACTGTTTTTT.